The rows below give T cell receptor beta chains drawn from one sample of a study of shared clonotypes between healthy human individuals. Profiled with immunoSEQ multiplex PCR; TCRdb holds only in-frame clones, not every one. The profile shows approximately 1,000,000 clones, roughly 77% of them singletons. Sequenced input: memory CD4+ T cells from PBMCs. Source of these receptors: a man aged 18 to 29 in good health. Some clones in this sample may be carry-over from other donors' samples. CDR3s include the opening cysteine and the closing phenylalanine or tryptophan. Fields, in order: J gene, D gene, clone size, V gene, CDR3 protein, CDR3 DNA. The D gene is left open where the match is weak. The size of a clone is reported for some rows only, either as once, few or many, or as a class for expanded clones.

TRBJ1-1	-	-	TRBV30	CAWGAVEAFF	TGTGCCTGGGGGGCAGTGGAAGCTTTCTTT
TRBJ2-3	TRBD1	-	TRBV2	CASSGDRGSDTQYF	TGTGCCAGCAGTGGAGACAGGGGTTCAGATACGCAGTATTTT
TRBJ1-2	-	-	TRBV6-5	CASSFHGGGYGYTF	TGTGCCAGCAGTTTTCACGGGGGCGGATATGGCTACACCTTC
TRBJ2-7	-	-	TRBV30	CAWSQNSYEQYF	TGTGCCTGGAGTCAGAACAGCTACGAGCAGTACTTC
TRBJ1-3	-	once	TRBV7-6	CASSSRGPGNTIYF	TGTGCCAGCAGCTCGAGGGGCCCTGGAAACACCATATATTTT
TRBJ2-7	-	-	TRBV4-1	CASGNPGLQTYEQYF	TGCGCCAGCGGGAACCCGGGACTCCAGACCTACGAGCAGTACTTC
TRBJ1-2	-	-	TRBV7-2	CASSPPLIVSGYTF	TGTGCCAGCAGCCCGCCGCTTATCGTAAGTGGCTACACCTTC
TRBJ2-3	-	-	TRBV28	CASSSRRNTDTQYF	TGTGCCAGCAGTTCCCGTAGGAACACAGATACGCAGTATTTT
TRBJ2-3	-	-	TRBV21-1	CASRLAGGLTDTQYF	TGTGCCAGCAGACTAGCGGGAGGACTCACAGATACGCAGTATTTT
TRBJ2-1	TRBD2	-	TRBV6-1	CASSKTSGRLQQFF	TGTGCCAGCAGCAAGACTAGCGGGCGTCTCCAGCAGTTCTTC
TRBJ2-1	-	once	TRBV6-1	CASSPTDLDEQFF	TGTGCCAGCAGTCCGACGGACCTGGATGAGCAGTTCTTC
TRBJ1-1	-	-	TRBV7-6	CASSLGRGRVNTEAFF	TGTGCCAGCAGTCTCGGTAGGGGGAGGGTGAACACTGAAGCTTTCTTT
TRBJ2-4	TRBD1	-	TRBV5-4	CASSEGASAKNIQYF	TGTGCCAGCAGCGAGGGGGCTTCGGCCAAAAACATTCAGTACTTC
TRBJ1-1	-	-	TRBV18	CASSRETVMNTEAFF	TGTGCCAGCTCACGCGAGACAGTTATGAACACTGAAGCTTTCTTT
TRBJ1-5	-	-	TRBV19	CASSMMGRLGNQPQHF	TGTGCCAGTAGTATGATGGGCAGGTTGGGCAATCAGCCCCAGCATTTT